Listed below are T cell receptor beta chains from one sample, sequenced in a study of cytomegalovirus exposure and HLA in healthy donors. Measured with immunoSEQ multiplex PCR; TCRdb has only the in-frame clones, and not every one. The repertoire consists of about 260,000 clones, with 90% occurring once and the leading ten covering 3.1%. Source material: PBMCs. These TCRs come from a woman between 25 and 40 years old in good health and CMV-seronegative. CDR3s include the opening cysteine and the closing phenylalanine or tryptophan. A D gene is named only where the DNA matches it firmly. Clone size is shown for a subset of rows, as once, few, many or a class of expanded clone.

clone_size: NA; v_call: TRBV18; d_call: NA; j_call: TRBJ2-1; cdr3_nt: TGTGCCAGCTCACCACCGTCCTATAAACACAATGAGCAGTTCTTC; cdr3_aa: CASSPPSYKHNEQFF
clone_size: NA; v_call: TRBV5-1; d_call: TRBD2; j_call: TRBJ2-2; cdr3_nt: TGCGCCAGCAGCCCTAGCGGGAGGGAAGGCACCGGGGAGCTGTTTTTT; cdr3_aa: CASSPSGREGTGELFF
clone_size: NA; v_call: TRBV27; d_call: NA; j_call: TRBJ2-1; cdr3_nt: TGTGCCAGCAGTTCCCGCCAGGGGGGTAAGAACAATGAGCAGTTCTTC; cdr3_aa: CASSSRQGGKNNEQFF
clone_size: NA; v_call: TRBV7-8; d_call: NA; j_call: TRBJ2-5; cdr3_nt: TGTGCCAGCAGCTTAGGGACAGTGCGGTTCGGGGAGACCCAGTACTTC; cdr3_aa: CASSLGTVRFGETQYF
clone_size: NA; v_call: TRBV6-1; d_call: NA; j_call: TRBJ2-1; cdr3_nt: TGTGCCAGCAGGGCAGGGGCCCCGGATGAGCAGTTCTTC; cdr3_aa: CASRAGAPDEQFF
clone_size: NA; v_call: TRBV5-1; d_call: NA; j_call: TRBJ2-7; cdr3_nt: TGCGCCAGCAGCTTGGTCGGCGGGCAAGGCTACGAGCAGTACTTC; cdr3_aa: CASSLVGGQGYEQYF
clone_size: NA; v_call: TRBV7-3; d_call: NA; j_call: TRBJ2-1; cdr3_nt: TGTGCCAGCAGCTTAGTTCCGGGACTCTACCCCAATGAGCAGTTCTTC; cdr3_aa: CASSLVPGLYPNEQFF
clone_size: NA; v_call: TRBV10-3; d_call: TRBD1; j_call: TRBJ2-5; cdr3_nt: TGTGCCATCAGTGGGACGACGACAGGGGGCAGGGAGACCCAGTACTTC; cdr3_aa: CAISGTTTGGRETQYF
clone_size: NA; v_call: TRBV4-1; d_call: TRBD2; j_call: TRBJ2-2; cdr3_nt: TGCGCCAGCAGCCCGCGGGAGTGGGACGGGGAGCTGTTTTTT; cdr3_aa: CASSPREWDGELFF
clone_size: NA; v_call: TRBV4-2; d_call: TRBD2; j_call: TRBJ2-7; cdr3_nt: TGTGCCAGCAGCCAAGGACTAGCGGGACCGGGCGAGCAGTACTTC; cdr3_aa: CASSQGLAGPGEQYF
clone_size: NA; v_call: TRBV4-3; d_call: NA; j_call: TRBJ2-7; cdr3_nt: TGCGCCAGCAGCCAAGTTCCGACCCGGGGCGAGCAGTACTTC; cdr3_aa: CASSQVPTRGEQYF
clone_size: NA; v_call: TRBV5-1; d_call: NA; j_call: TRBJ2-7; cdr3_nt: TGCGCCAGCAGCCAACAGGTTTCCCTATACGAGCAGTACTTC; cdr3_aa: CASSQQVSLYEQYF
clone_size: NA; v_call: TRBV4-2; d_call: NA; j_call: TRBJ1-4; cdr3_nt: TGTGCCAGCAGCCAAGTTCTGCCGCGAGCCTCAAATGAAAAACTGTTTTTT; cdr3_aa: CASSQVLPRASNEKLFF
clone_size: NA; v_call: TRBV2; d_call: TRBD1; j_call: TRBJ1-5; cdr3_nt: TGTGCCAGCAGTGAGCAGGGGGCTGAACAGCCCCAGCATTTT; cdr3_aa: CASSEQGAEQPQHF
clone_size: few; v_call: TRBV9; d_call: TRBD1; j_call: TRBJ2-4; cdr3_nt: TGTGCCAGCAGCTCTCCACAGACAGGGGATTCCCTGGCCAAAAACATTCAGTACTTC; cdr3_aa: CASSSPQTGDSLAKNIQYF
clone_size: NA; v_call: TRBV23-1; d_call: NA; j_call: TRBJ1-1; cdr3_nt: TGCGCCAGCAGTCATTCTCTTAGGAGCTTGAACACTGAAGCTTTCTTT; cdr3_aa: CASSHSLRSLNTEAFF
clone_size: NA; v_call: TRBV5-1; d_call: TRBD2; j_call: TRBJ2-7; cdr3_nt: TGCGCCAGCAGCCAGGGGACTAGCGGGCCAACCTACGAGCAGTACTTC; cdr3_aa: CASSQGTSGPTYEQYF
clone_size: NA; v_call: TRBV5-5; d_call: NA; j_call: TRBJ2-7; cdr3_nt: TGTGCCAGCAGTCCGCCGGGCTACTCCTACGAGCAGTACTTC; cdr3_aa: CASSPPGYSYEQYF
clone_size: NA; v_call: TRBV7-2; d_call: TRBD2; j_call: TRBJ2-1; cdr3_nt: TGTGCCAGCAGCTTTGGGCTAGCGGGAGTTGTTGAGCAGTTCTTC; cdr3_aa: CASSFGLAGVVEQFF
clone_size: NA; v_call: TRBV28; d_call: NA; j_call: TRBJ2-7; cdr3_nt: TGTGCCAGCACATTGGGCAGGGTGCCCTACGAGCAGTACTTC; cdr3_aa: CASTLGRVPYEQYF
clone_size: few; v_call: TRBV7-2; d_call: NA; j_call: TRBJ2-2; cdr3_nt: TGTGCCAGCAGCCACCCCGGGGAGCTGTTTTTT; cdr3_aa: CASSHPGELFF
clone_size: NA; v_call: TRBV27; d_call: TRBD2; j_call: TRBJ2-1; cdr3_nt: TGTGCCAGCAGTTCCCCTGGTAGCGGGAAATTTGGCAATGAGCAGTTCTTC; cdr3_aa: CASSSPGSGKFGNEQFF
clone_size: once; v_call: TRBV11-2; d_call: NA; j_call: TRBJ1-3; cdr3_nt: TGTGCCAGCAGCTCAATGAGGCTCGCGATGGACACCATATATTTT; cdr3_aa: CASSSMRLAMDTIYF
clone_size: NA; v_call: TRBV19; d_call: TRBD2; j_call: TRBJ2-7; cdr3_nt: TGTGCCAGTAGTATAGCTGCGGGGGGCAGCTCCTACGAGCAGTACTTC; cdr3_aa: CASSIAAGGSSYEQYF
clone_size: once; v_call: TRBV2; d_call: TRBD2; j_call: TRBJ2-5; cdr3_nt: TGTGCCAGCAGTCTAGGCGGGGGGCGCGTGGAGACCCAGTACTTC; cdr3_aa: CASSLGGGRVETQYF
clone_size: NA; v_call: TRBV7-3; d_call: NA; j_call: TRBJ2-1; cdr3_nt: TGTGCCAGCAGCTGGGGAGGGGGCAATGAGCAGTTCTTC; cdr3_aa: CASSWGGGNEQFF
clone_size: NA; v_call: TRBV5-1; d_call: NA; j_call: TRBJ1-4; cdr3_nt: TGCGCCAGCAGCTTGGTCACGGAGGAAAAACTGTTTTTT; cdr3_aa: CASSLVTEEKLFF
clone_size: NA; v_call: TRBV2; d_call: NA; j_call: TRBJ1-4; cdr3_nt: TGTGCCAGCAGTGAATATTTTGCAACTAATGAAAAACTGTTTTTT; cdr3_aa: CASSEYFATNEKLFF
clone_size: NA; v_call: TRBV6-1; d_call: NA; j_call: TRBJ1-2; cdr3_nt: TGTGCCAGCAGTGAAGCCGGAACGGCCGTTGGTCTTGGTGGCTACACCTTC; cdr3_aa: CASSEAGTAVGLGGYTF
clone_size: NA; v_call: TRBV2; d_call: TRBD2; j_call: TRBJ2-1; cdr3_nt: TGTGCCAGCATATGGACTAGCGTTTCCGATGAGCAGTTCTTC; cdr3_aa: CASIWTSVSDEQFF
clone_size: NA; v_call: TRBV4-3; d_call: NA; j_call: TRBJ1-2; cdr3_nt: TGCGCCAGCAGCCGGACTCACAGGTCTAACTATGGCTACACCTTC; cdr3_aa: CASSRTHRSNYGYTF
clone_size: NA; v_call: TRBV13; d_call: TRBD1; j_call: TRBJ2-1; cdr3_nt: TGTGCCAGCAGCTTAGGGGGGACAGACAGCCCTTTCTTC; cdr3_aa: CASSLGGTDSPFF
clone_size: NA; v_call: TRBV5-1; d_call: NA; j_call: TRBJ2-3; cdr3_nt: TGCGCCAGCAGCCTAGGGACACCGAGCACAGATACGCAGTATTTT; cdr3_aa: CASSLGTPSTDTQYF
clone_size: NA; v_call: TRBV27; d_call: TRBD2; j_call: TRBJ2-1; cdr3_nt: TGTGCCAGCAGGCTGGGACTAGCGGGAGTTGGCAATGAGCAGTTCTTC; cdr3_aa: CASRLGLAGVGNEQFF